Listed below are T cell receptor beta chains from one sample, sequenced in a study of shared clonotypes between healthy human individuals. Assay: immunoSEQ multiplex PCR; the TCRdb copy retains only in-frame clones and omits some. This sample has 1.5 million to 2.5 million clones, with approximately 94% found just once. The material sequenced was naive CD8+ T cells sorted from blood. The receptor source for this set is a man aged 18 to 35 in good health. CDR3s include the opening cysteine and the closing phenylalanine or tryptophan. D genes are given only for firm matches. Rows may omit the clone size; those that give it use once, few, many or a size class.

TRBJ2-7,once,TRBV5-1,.,TGCGCCAGCAGCTTTGTAGACGGTACCTACGAGCAGTACTTC,CASSFVDGTYEQYF
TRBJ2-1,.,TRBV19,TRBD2,TGTGCCAGTAGTATAGTGGGACTAGCGGGAGGGAATGAGCAGTTCTTC,CASSIVGLAGGNEQFF
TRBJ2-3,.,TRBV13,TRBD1,TGTGCCAGCAGCGCCGAAAGACAGGGGTTCACAGATACGCAGTATTTT,CASSAERQGFTDTQYF
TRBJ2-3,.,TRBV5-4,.,TGTGCCAGCAGCTTGGGGCCAGGGGCGACAGATACGCAGTATTTT,CASSLGPGATDTQYF
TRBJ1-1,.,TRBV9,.,TGTGCCAGCAGCGGCAAGTTGGGGCTGAACACTGAAGCTTTCTTT,CASSGKLGLNTEAFF
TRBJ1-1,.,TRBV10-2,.,TGCGCCAGCAGTGAGAACCGGGTGATCACTGAAGCTTTCTTT,CASSENRVITEAFF
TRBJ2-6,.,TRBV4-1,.,TGCGCCAGCAGCCCCCCGGGCCACTCTGGGGCCAACGTCCTGACTTTC,CASSPPGHSGANVLTF
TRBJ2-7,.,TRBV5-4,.,TGTGCCAGCAGCTTGGTAGACCCCTTGGAGCAGTACTTC,CASSLVDPLEQYF
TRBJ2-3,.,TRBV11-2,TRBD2,TGTGCCAGCAGCTTAGGGCTAGCGGGGAAGACAGATACGCAGTATTTT,CASSLGLAGKTDTQYF
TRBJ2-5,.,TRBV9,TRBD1,TGTGCCAGCAGCCCAAGGGACAGCCCCCAAGAGACCCAGTACTTC,CASSPRDSPQETQYF
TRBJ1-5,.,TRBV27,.,TGTGCCAGCAGTTTACGCGTTTCCCCAGCACAGCCCCAGCATTTT,CASSLRVSPAQPQHF
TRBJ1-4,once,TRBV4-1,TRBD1,TGCGCCAGCAGCCAGGACTATTCGGGACAGGGTTTAGTGGATAATGAAAAACTGTTTTTT,CASSQDYSGQGLVDNEKLFF
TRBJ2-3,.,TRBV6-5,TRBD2,TGTGCCAGCAGTGCTTACGGGGGGGCCACAGATACGCAGTATTTT,CASSAYGGATDTQYF
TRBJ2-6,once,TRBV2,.,TGTGCCAGCAGTGAACTGCAGGGTCCTACTGGGGCCAACGTCCTGACTTTC,CASSELQGPTGANVLTF
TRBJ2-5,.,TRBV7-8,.,TGTGCCAGCAGCTTAGCCTGGCAGGGGCAAGAGACCCAGTACTTC,CASSLAWQGQETQYF
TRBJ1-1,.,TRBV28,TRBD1,TGTGCCAGCAGTTACAGGGGAGGAAGCACTGAAGCTTTCTTT,CASSYRGGSTEAFF